The 26 T cell receptor beta chains below were found in one sample sequenced in a study of cytomegalovirus exposure and HLA in healthy donors. Primers included in the PCR were 60 Vbeta and 13 Jbeta primers. Sequenced by immunoSEQ multiplex PCR; TCRdb stores in-frame clones only, minus some. The data show over 100,000 clones, nearly 80% seen once. Input material: PBMCs. Receptor source: a woman in her twenties or thirties in good health and CMV-seropositive.

The CDR3 loop is CASSQGQSSGNTIYF. The CDR3 coding sequence is TGTGCCAGCAGCCAAGGACAGAGCTCTGGAAACACCATATATTTT. The chain has TRBV4-2 and TRBJ1-3, with D tentatively TRBD1 (5 bases). CDR3 size: 15 residues. CDR1 and CDR2 from the germline V gene are LGHNA and YNFKEQ. V lost 1 base to trimming and J lost 0 bases, with 7 bases between them.

This rearrangement joins TRBV20-1 to TRBJ2-5; D remains ambiguous. The V end lost 6 bases, the J end lost 3 bases, and 5 bases lay between the germline ends. CDR1 DFQATT and CDR2 SNEGSKA come from the germline V gene (reference sequence). CDR3 length: 10 amino acids. This CDR3 is CSAEEETQYF. Written as DNA, the CDR3 is TGCAGTGCCGAGGAAGAGACCCAGTACTTC.

The CDR3 reads CATSRDGSGLQETQYF. In nucleotides, the CDR3 is TGTGCCACCAGCAGAGATGGTAGCGGTCTTCAAGAGACCCAGTACTTC. The chain recombines TRBV15 with TRBJ2-5; tentative D call: TRBD2 (6 bases). This CDR3 has 16 amino acids. Germline CDR1 is LNHNV and CDR2 is YYDKDF (reference sequence). V was cut by 0 bases and J by 2 bases, with 13 bases left in between.

This chain uses TRBV10-2 with TRBJ1-3, with 7 bases matching TRBD1. This CDR3 region has 15 residues. In germline, CDR1 is WSHSY, CDR2 SAAADI. The junction had 7 bases not matched to a gene; V was cut back by 8 bases and J by 0 bases. DNA for the CDR3: TGCGCCAGCGCCGACCGGGACAGCTCTGGAAACACCATATATTTT. Translating gives CASADRDSSGNTIYF.

V gene TRBV11-2 combines with J gene TRBJ2-5, with D perhaps matching TRBD2 (7 bases). The V and J ends lost 5 bases and 4 bases respectively, with 14 bases between them. This CDR3 is 14 amino acids long. Germline V gene sequence: CDR1 SGHAT, CDR2 FQNNGV. CDR3 amino acids: CASSLEGGRETQYF. As DNA, the CDR3 is TGTGCCAGCAGCCTCGAGGGGGGGCGAGAGACCCAGTACTTC.

The V gene is TRBV7-6, the J gene TRBJ2-2, with D unresolved. The CDR3 totals 14 residues. Germline V CDR1 and CDR2: SGHVS, FNYEAQ. With 3 bases removed from V and 5 bases from J, the gap between germline ends came to 10 bases. The DNA for the CDR3 is TGTGCCAGCAGCTTCGGTGAACAGACCGGGGAGCTGTTTTTT. Amino acid sequence: CASSFGEQTGELFF.

The chain recombines TRBV6-6 with TRBJ1-1; 7 nucleotides line up with TRBD1. V was pared by 6 bases and J by 2 bases, with 6 bases of the junction left unmatched. Germline V gives CDR1 MNHNY, CDR2 SVGAGI (reference sequence). There are 14 residues in the CDR3. CDR3 residues: CASSIGTANTEAFF. CDR3 DNA: TGTGCCAGCAGCATCGGGACAGCCAACACTGAAGCTTTCTTT.

This clone has more than one count but fewer than ten. The chain uses TRBV5-5 and TRBJ1-5; no clear D. V lost 0 bases and J 6 bases, leaving 7 bases between the germline ends. The CDR3 is made up of 13 amino acids. From germline, CDR1 is SGHKS and CDR2 YYEKEE (reference sequence). The CDR3 region has the DNA TGTGCCAGCAGCTTGGGCTCGGGTCAGCCCCAGCATTTT. It yields the protein CASSLGSGQPQHF.

The V and J genes are TRBV15 and TRBJ1-4; the match to TRBD1 covers 11 bases. This CDR3 is built from 15 residues. The germline gives CDR1 LNHNV, CDR2 YYDKDF (reference sequence). With V trimmed by 4 bases and J by 8 bases, 6 bases remained unmatched. CDR3 region: CATSTGQGAREKLFF. CDR3 DNA sequence: TGTGCCACCAGCACTGGACAGGGGGCTAGAGAAAAACTGTTTTTT.

The chain links TRBV4-1 to TRBJ1-5; TRBD1 matches at 8 bases. The germline V gene encodes CDR1 MGHRA and CDR2 YSYEKL. V was clipped by 3 bases and J by 6 bases; unmatched bases: 1. CDR3 length: 13 residues. The CDR3 loop reads CASSHDRGQPQHF. The DNA of the CDR3 is TGCGCCAGCAGCCATGACAGGGGTCAGCCCCAGCATTTT.

J is TRBJ2-1 and V is TRBV5-1; a weak D match, TRBD2 (5 bases). The CDR3 extends over 14 amino acids. Trimming pared 0 bases from V and 6 bases from J, leaving 10 bases between. Per germline, CDR1 SGHRS and CDR2 YFSETQ. CDR3 coding DNA: TGCGCCAGCAGCTTGGGTTCGCTAGCCAATGAGCAGTTCTTC. It specifies CASSLGSLANEQFF.

The chain has TRBV28 and TRBJ1-2, with 7 nucleotides matching TRBD1. Looked up from germline, CDR1 is MDHEN and CDR2 is SYDVKM. The CDR3 is 11 amino acids. DNA of the CDR3: TGTGCGATCCTACAGGGGTATGGCTACACCTTC. This gives the protein CAILQGYGYTF.

J is TRBJ1-3 and V is TRBV28; D gene uncertain. V was clipped by 2 bases and J by 2 bases, with 10 bases between them. The CDR3 contains 15 residues. In germline, CDR1 is MDHEN, CDR2 SYDVKM. The CDR3 nucleotides read TGTGCCAGCAGTTTAATTTCGTTTACTGGAAACACCATATATTTT. Amino acids: CASSLISFTGNTIYF.

The V gene is TRBV28, the J gene TRBJ1-2, with TRBD1 matching 7 bases. The CDR3 length is 15 residues. Germline V gene data show CDR1 as MDHEN and CDR2 as SYDVKM. The ends lost 2 bases at V and 0 bases at J; junction bases unmatched: 3. The CDR3 DNA follows: TGTGCCAGCAGTTTAAAGGGGGCGGCTAACTATGGCTACACCTTC. Its translation is CASSLKGAANYGYTF.

The rearrangement joins TRBV10-3 to TRBJ1-2, with a tentative D call TRBD1 (6 bases). The V end was cut by 6 bases, the J end by 0 bases, with 11 bases between. From germline, CDR1 is ENHRY and CDR2 SYGVKD. This CDR3 spans 14 amino acids. The CDR3: CAISRTAANYGYTF. CDR3 DNA sequence: TGTGCCATCAGCCGGACAGCGGCTAACTATGGCTACACCTTC.

A few counts support this clone. J is TRBJ2-2 and V is TRBV4-1; 10 nucleotides align to TRBD2. The CDR3 contains 15 residues. Germline values: CDR1 MGHRA, CDR2 YSYEKL. J gave up 6 bases and V 6 bases, and 7 bases lay outside the gene matches. This chain's CDR3 is CASRRAGGPPGELFF. The CDR3 DNA follows: TGCGCCAGCAGGCGAGCGGGGGGGCCGCCCGGGGAGCTGTTTTTT.

The rearrangement links TRBV7-2 to TRBJ2-7, with D tentatively TRBD2 (5 bases). The CDR3 runs 14 residues. Trimming removed 1 base from V and 3 bases from J, with 10 bases in between. Per germline, CDR1 SGHTA and CDR2 FQGNSA. CDR3 sequence reads: CASSLVSGNYEQYF. As DNA, the CDR3 is TGTGCCAGCAGCTTAGTCAGCGGAAACTACGAGCAGTACTTC.

This sequence joins TRBV6-1 and TRBJ1-2; TRBD1 matches at 9 bases. CDR1 and CDR2 (germline): MNHNS, SASEGT. The CDR3 is made up of 14 amino acids. V was pared by 6 bases and J by 6 bases, with 8 bases of the junction left unmatched. The CDR3 loop is CASRQTGGSDGYTF. CDR3 bases: TGTGCCAGCAGACAAACAGGGGGCTCGGATGGCTACACCTTC.

The gene calls are TRBV28 and TRBJ2-7; 7 nucleotides match TRBD1. CDR1 MDHEN and CDR2 SYDVKM come from the germline V gene. The CDR3 is 14 residues long. The junction had 10 bases not matched to a gene; V was cut back by 9 bases and J by 2 bases. The DNA of the CDR3 is TGTGCCAGTTCCCGGGACAGTCCCCCCTACGAGCAGTACTTC. Its protein is CASSRDSPPYEQYF.

This chain uses TRBV4-3 with TRBJ1-2; 10 nucleotides line up with TRBD1. The V and J ends lost 0 bases and 1 base, in that order; junction bases with no gene match: 2. CDR3 size: 16 residues. Germline CDR1 is LGHNA and CDR2 is YSLEER. The CDR3 protein is CASSQEGQGSNYGYTF. The CDR3 nucleotides read TGCGCCAGCAGCCAAGAGGGACAGGGGAGTAACTATGGCTACACCTTC.

The chain employs TRBV28 and TRBJ2-7; perhaps TRBD1 as D (6 bases). Trimming took 3 bases from V and 13 from J, leaving 16 bases between them. Germline CDR1 and CDR2: MDHEN and SYDVKM. This CDR3 is built from 12 residues. The CDR3: CASSLARTVDYF. As DNA, the CDR3 is TGTGCCAGCAGTTTGGCCCGGACAGTGGACTACTTC.

This rearrangement joins TRBV7-9 to TRBJ1-2, with 7 bases aligning to TRBD1. CDR1 and CDR2 (germline): SEHNR, FQNEAQ (reference sequence). V was pared by 6 bases and J by 0 bases, with 7 bases of the junction left unmatched. This CDR3 comprises 15 residues. The CDR3 nucleotides read TGTGCCAGCAGGTCACCGACAGGGTCTAACTATGGCTACACCTTC. It encodes CASRSPTGSNYGYTF.

The chain recombines TRBV10-1 with TRBJ1-4; perhaps TRBD1 as D (5 bases). This CDR3 contains 17 residues. Deletions cut 8 bases from V and 0 bases from J, with 19 bases between. Germline loops: CDR1 WNHNN, CDR2 SYGVQD (reference sequence). The CDR3 DNA reads as TGCGCCAGCCGAGTAGGGGCGCTAGGTGCAACTAATGAAAAACTGTTTTTT. Encoded protein: CASRVGALGATNEKLFF.

The genes are TRBV6-1 and TRBJ1-6, with a weak D call TRBD1 (5 bases). The germline V gene has CDR1 MNHNS and CDR2 SASEGT. With 0 bases removed from V and 5 bases from J, the gap between germline ends came to 8 bases. This CDR3 is 15 amino acids long. CDR3: CASSEAWTNNSPLHF. Written as DNA, the CDR3 is TGTGCCAGCAGTGAAGCGTGGACAAATAATTCACCCCTCCACTTT.

This rearrangement joins TRBV7-9 to TRBJ1-1; weak D call: TRBD1 (5 bases). The CDR3 loop spans 16 amino acids. Germline lookup yields CDR1 SEHNR and CDR2 FQNEAQ (reference sequence). Trimming took off 1 base at V and 4 bases at J, with 16 bases between the two ends. The CDR3 reads CASSLGNRPNSTEAFF. CDR3 nucleotide sequence: TGTGCCAGCAGCTTAGGAAACAGGCCCAACTCCACTGAAGCTTTCTTT.

The chain is built from TRBV18 and TRBJ1-1; D call uncertain. Germline CDR1 is KGHSH and CDR2 is LQKENI. The CDR3 loop spans 16 amino acids. The V gene lost 3 bases and the J gene lost 6 bases, with 20 bases spanning the gap. The CDR3 bases are TGTGCCAGCTCACCGCAGGCACCGAACGCGGGTCCTGAAGCTTTCTTT. It codes for CASSPQAPNAGPEAFF. The full variable domain, in which reference TRBV18 and TRBJ1-1 provide the parts outside the CDR3, is NAGVMQNPRHLVRRRGQEARLRCSPMKGHSHVYWYRQLPEEGLKFMVYLQKENIIDESGMPKERFSAEFPKEGPSILRIQQVVRGDSAAYFCASSPQAPNAGPEAFFGQGTRLTVV.